This T cell receptor beta chain comes out of a study of chemoradiotherapy in HPV16-positive cancers. The method was immunoSEQ multiplex PCR; TCRdb's version includes in-frame clones alone and lacks a portion of them. The table lists tens of thousands of clones, more than 85% of them singletons, with about 20% in the top ten. Per germline, CDR1 SGHVT and CDR2 SQSDAQ. This CDR3 contains 17 residues. The ends were cut back, 5 bases at V and 1 base at J, with 20 bases in the middle. The TCR was taken from a human donor with HPV-associated anogenital cancer. The material was blood, obtained from a patient who underwent chemoradiotherapy. This chain connects TRBV7-4 to TRBJ1-1; D not resolved. CDR3 sequence: CASSPSGGWAGNTEAFF. The CDR3 bases are TGTGCCAGCAGCCCGTCGGGTGGGTGGGCTGGGAACACTGAAGCTTTCTTT.